Each of the 24 T cell receptor beta chains below was sequenced from the same sample in a study of T-cell reconstitution after alpha-beta-depleted transplantation in children. Researchers prepared the TCRbeta library using unique molecular identifiers, the study reports. TCRdb passed the PCR reads through MiXCR, listing each CDR3 protein once. Here the sample spans about 600,000 distinct CDR3 sequences, 10% to 15% being singletons. The sequences come from PBMCs, mostly from graft donor cells, collected 360 days after TCRalphabeta/CD19-depleted stem cell transplant. The receptor set was obtained from a male patient younger than 18 who had a stem cell transplant for acute myeloid leukemia, so the T cells may come from the graft donor.

This clonotype was observed many times. The chain carries TRBV28 and TRBJ1-1; D remains ambiguous. Trimming pared 7 bases from V and 1 base from J, leaving 13 bases between. The CDR3 runs 14 residues. Germline CDR1 MDHEN, CDR2 SYDVKM. The CDR3 DNA reads as TGTGCCAGCAAAACGGCAGGCTGGAACACTGAAGCTTTCTTT. Amino acids: CASKTAGWNTEAFF.

V is TRBV7-2 and J is TRBJ2-1; maybe TRBD2 (6 bases). The CDR3 has 16 residues. Between the trimmed V and J ends, which lost 2 bases and 1 base, there was a span of 12 bases. Germline CDR1 is SGHTA and CDR2 is FQGNSA. The CDR3 loop reads CASSLKGTGSYNEQFF. The CDR3 nucleotides read TGTGCCAGCAGCTTAAAGGGGACTGGGTCCTACAATGAGCAGTTCTTC.

This clonotype was observed a handful of times. The V call is TRBV20-1, the J call TRBJ2-7; D gene unclear. CDR3 size: 14 residues. From germline, CDR1 is DFQATT and CDR2 SNEGSKA (reference sequence). Trimming shortened V by 0 bases and J by 2 bases, and 11 bases separated the two germline ends. This CDR3 reads CSARDILLTYEQYF. CDR3 in DNA: TGCAGTGCTAGAGATATACTACTAACCTACGAGCAGTACTTC.

This clonotype came up a few times. The V gene is TRBV12-3 or TRBV12-4, the J gene TRBJ2-1; tentative D call: TRBD1 (6 bases). The CDR3 is 18 amino acids. Trimming shortened V by 3 bases and J by 2 bases, and 20 bases separated the two germline ends. CDR3 sequence (DNA): TGTGCCAGCAGTTTCAGGTCTAAGGGGTGGGGGCCCTACAATGAGCAGTTCTTC. Its protein product is CASSFRSKGWGPYNEQFF.

This clonotype was counted only a few times. J is TRBJ2-1 and V is TRBV12-3 or TRBV12-4; TRBD2 matches 8 bases. J gave up 0 bases and V 6 bases, and 4 bases lay outside the gene matches. The CDR3 is 15 amino acids. For the CDR3, the DNA is TGTGCCAGCAGGGCCCTAGCGGGCTCCTACAATGAGCAGTTCTTC. Its protein is CASRALAGSYNEQFF.

The sample holds many counts of this clonotype. V usage is TRBV20-1 and J usage is TRBJ2-3; 7 bases align to TRBD2. Trimming removed 1 base from V and 2 bases from J; junction bases left unmatched: 6. This CDR3 spans 15 amino acids. The germline V gene encodes CDR1 DFQATT and CDR2 SNEGSKA (reference sequence). The CDR3 sequence is CSARAAGEFTDTQYF. The DNA for the CDR3 is TGCAGTGCTAGAGCGGCGGGAGAATTCACAGATACGCAGTATTTT.

This clonotype has ten or more counts. The V gene is TRBV21-1, the J gene TRBJ2-5; TRBD2 reflects the table's D call only, with no check against the DNA. TRBV21-1 is described as a pseudogene. CDR3 length: 14 residues. This CDR3 reads CASSIRTSQETQYF. Here the CDR3 DNA reads TGTGCCAGCAGCATAAGGACTAGTCAAGAGACCCAGTACTTC.

At least ten counts were recorded for this clonotype. This chain uses TRBV9 with TRBJ2-7; 8 bases are a match to TRBD1. Germline CDR1 and CDR2: SGDLS and YYNGEE. The CDR3 extends over 15 amino acids. Trimming took 4 bases from V and 2 from J; bases not matched to a gene: 8. The CDR3 region is CASSPRTGPAYEQYF. CDR3 coding DNA: TGTGCCAGCAGCCCTCGGACAGGGCCAGCCTACGAGCAGTACTTC.

This clonotype was recorded at least ten times. This sequence joins TRBV5-1 and TRBJ2-7; the D gene could be TRBD1 or TRBD2 (5 bases each). Deletions cut 4 bases from V and 2 bases from J, with 13 bases between. Per the germline V gene, CDR1 is SGHRS and CDR2 is YFSETQ. This CDR3 comprises 14 residues. The CDR3 sequence: CASSPGTLTYEQYF. The DNA of the CDR3 is TGCGCCAGCAGCCCCGGGACGCTTACCTACGAGCAGTACTTC.

This clonotype has a handful of counts. The rearrangement joins TRBV25-1 to TRBJ2-7; D is perhaps TRBD2 (7 bases). Per germline, CDR1 MGHDK and CDR2 SYGVNS. V dropped 6 bases and J dropped 3 bases, with 15 bases sitting between them. There are 14 residues in the CDR3. DNA for the CDR3: TGTGCCAGCAGGGGGGGGCCAGGTAGCTACGAGCAGTACTTC. It yields the protein CASRGGPGSYEQYF.

This clonotype was seen only a few times. This chain uses TRBV20-1 with TRBJ2-5; D not resolved. Germline V gene data show CDR1 as DFQATT and CDR2 as SNEGSKA (reference sequence). The CDR3 is 15 amino acids. V was pared by 0 bases and J by 0 bases, with 11 bases between. This chain's CDR3 is CSARDFPGHQETQYF. CDR3 coding DNA: TGCAGTGCTAGAGATTTCCCAGGCCACCAAGAGACCCAGTACTTC.

The chain joins TRBV29-1 to TRBJ2-1, with 8 positions matching TRBD2. Germline V gives CDR1 SQVTM, CDR2 ANQGSEA. CDR3 length equals 14 residues. V gave up 0 bases and J gave up 9 bases; unmatched junction bases: 7. CDR3 sequence reads: CSVEERVAGGEQFF. CDR3 bases: TGCAGCGTTGAAGAAAGGGTTGCGGGAGGTGAGCAGTTCTTC.

Ten or more counts support this clonotype. Sequence at one end of the junction differs from germline and may be a read error. The chain recombines TRBV7-7 with TRBJ2-3, with 9 bases fitting TRBD2. CDR1 is SSHAT and CDR2 is FNYEAQ in the germline V gene (reference sequence). The CDR3 is made up of 15 amino acids. The CDR3 region is CASSLREGATDTQYF. As DNA, the CDR3 is TGTGCTAGCAGCCTGCGGGAGGGGGCCACAGATACGCAGTATTTT.

The chain has TRBV29-1 and TRBJ1-2; perhaps TRBD1 as D (5 bases). Germline CDR1 reads SQVTM; CDR2 reads ANQGSEA. This CDR3 spans 14 amino acids. V lost 4 bases and J 8 bases, leaving 20 bases between the germline ends. The CDR3 nucleotides are TGCAGCGTTGCTGGGGGTGGACACGAAGGGGGCTACACCTTC. This translates into CSVAGGGHEGGYTF. The full variable domain, completed using reference TRBV29-1 and TRBJ1-2, is SAVISQKPSRDICQRGTSLTIQCQVDSQVTMMFWYRQQPGQSLTLIATANQGSEATYESGFVIDKFPISRPNLTFSTLTVSNMSPEDSSIYLCSVAGGGHEGGYTFGSGTRLTVV.

There are a few counts of this clonotype. The chain has TRBV27 and TRBJ2-7; 16 bases match TRBD2. The trim removed 6 bases at V and 5 bases at J, leaving 7 bases unmatched. The CDR3 totals 16 residues. The V gene's germline CDR1 is MNHEY and CDR2 SMNVEV (reference sequence). CDR3 nucleotide sequence: TGTGCCAGCAGACCGGGACTAGCGGGAGGGCCCCACGAGCAGTACTTC. This sequence encodes CASRPGLAGGPHEQYF.

This clonotype has more than one count but fewer than ten. The J gene is TRBJ1-2, the V gene TRBV7-9, with D unclear. This CDR3 region has 13 residues. V lost 1 base to trimming and J lost 6 bases, with 9 bases between them. Germline CDR1 is SEHNR and CDR2 is FQNEAQ (reference sequence). This CDR3 reads CASSLDMQDGYTF. The CDR3 bases are TGTGCCAGCAGCTTAGACATGCAAGATGGCTACACCTTC.

The rearrangement uses TRBV6-2 or TRBV6-3 and TRBJ2-2; 11 positions match TRBD2. CDR3 length equals 17 residues. Germline CDR1 is MNHEY and CDR2 is SVGEGT. V gave up 7 bases and J gave up 6 bases; unmatched junction bases: 13. This chain's CDR3 is CASISPGGTSGSGELFF. The CDR3, as DNA: TGTGCCAGCATCTCCCCGGGCGGGACTAGCGGTTCCGGGGAGCTGTTTTTT.

This clonotype was recorded a few times. This chain joins TRBV18 and TRBJ2-5; 8 positions agree with TRBD1. This CDR3 is 15 amino acids long. Germline CDR1 KGHSH, CDR2 LQKENI. Unmatched junction bases numbered 8, after V lost 6 bases and J lost 2 bases. The DNA for the CDR3 is TGTGCCAGCTCCCCCGACAGGGGCAGGCAAGAGACCCAGTACTTC. This encodes CASSPDRGRQETQYF.

The chain employs TRBV5-1 and TRBJ2-7; 10 bases map to TRBD1. The V and J ends lost 4 bases and 0 bases, in that order; junction bases with no gene match: 7. This CDR3 is built from 16 residues. CDR1 SGHRS and CDR2 YFSETQ come from the germline V gene. The CDR3 DNA reads TGCGCCAGCAGCACAAGCGGACAGGGGGTCTCCTACGAGCAGTACTTC. It codes for CASSTSGQGVSYEQYF. The whole variable domain, filled in from reference TRBV5-1 and TRBJ2-7, reads KAGVTQTPRYLIKTRGQQVTLSCSPISGHRSVSWYQQTPGQGLQFLFEYFSETQRNKGNFPGRFSGRQFSNSRSEMNVSTLELGDSALYLCASSTSGQGVSYEQYFGPGTRLTVT.

There are a few counts of this clonotype. The V call is TRBV27, the J call TRBJ2-3; 9 nucleotides align to TRBD1. V was clipped by 3 bases and J by 5 bases; unmatched bases: 12. The CDR3 spans 17 residues. Germline V gene data show CDR1 as MNHEY and CDR2 as SMNVEV (reference sequence). In DNA form, the CDR3 reads TGTGCCAGCAGTTTCTATACAGCCGGGACAGGGATAGATACGCAGTATTTT. Residues: CASSFYTAGTGIDTQYF.

This clonotype turned up a few times. V and J are TRBV20-1 and TRBJ2-2; the match to TRBD2 covers 8 bases. CDR3 size: 15 residues. The J segment lost 1 base and the V segment lost 3 bases, leaving 4 bases of the junction unmatched. Germline CDR1 DFQATT, CDR2 SNEGSKA (reference sequence). This CDR3 reads CSARDSGMNTGELFF. The CDR3 nucleotides read TGCAGTGCTAGGGATAGCGGGATGAACACCGGGGAGCTGTTTTTT.

This chain links TRBV6-1 with TRBJ2-5; 11 bases align to TRBD2. This CDR3 comprises 14 residues. The junction had 3 bases not matched to a gene; V was cut back by 6 bases and J by 3 bases. CDR1 MNHNS and CDR2 SASEGT come from the germline V gene. The CDR3 DNA follows: TGTGCCAGCAGGATAGCGGGAGGGGAAGAGACCCAGTACTTC. It codes for CASRIAGGEETQYF.

This clonotype was recorded at least ten times. The chain joins TRBV4-2 to TRBJ2-3; the D is unclear. Trimming pared 0 bases from V and 6 bases from J, leaving 4 bases between. From germline, CDR1 is LGHNA and CDR2 YNFKEQ. The CDR3 loop spans 12 amino acids. The CDR3 nucleotides are TGTGCCAGCAGCCAAGATCAGGATACGCAGTATTTT. Translation: CASSQDQDTQYF.

This clonotype was recorded many times. The chain employs TRBV25-1 and TRBJ2-3; maybe TRBD1 (6 bases). Germline V gene data show CDR1 as MGHDK and CDR2 as SYGVNS. Trimming cost V 6 bases and J 4 bases, with 11 bases left between them. This CDR3 has 13 residues. The CDR3 sequence is CASSPAGADTQYF. The DNA of the CDR3 is TGTGCCAGCAGCCCTGCAGGGGCAGATACGCAGTATTTT.